The clone carrying this TCR beta chain was found a few times. TCRdb used MiXCR to reprocess the PCR reads, holding one entry per CDR3 protein. This sample yields around 10,000 distinct CDR3 sequences, of which about 30% are seen a single time; 9% to 9.5% belongs to the top ten. This CDR3 comprises 13 residues. Trimming took off 8 bases at V and 10 bases at J, with 15 bases between the two ends. CDR1 is SGHTA and CDR2 is FQGNSA in the germline V gene. The data originate from a study of immune characterization of retroperitoneal liposarcoma. The receptor's source is a female donor with retroperitoneal liposarcoma. Sequenced: tumor tissue. V gene TRBV7-2 combines with J gene TRBJ1-6; perhaps TRBD1 as D (5 bases). The CDR3 spells CASLGVGNSPLHF. CDR3 in DNA: TGTGCCAGCTTGGGGGTCGGGAACTCACCCCTCCACTTT.